This T cell receptor (beta chain) originates from a study of blood T cells in healthy people across ages. Findings of the study overall: A strong correlation between TCR beta diversity and naive T cell percentage was seen.

This CDR3 has 14 residues. With V trimmed by 2 bases and J by 5 bases, 5 bases remained unmatched. Germline CDR1 SGHRS, CDR2 YFSETQ. A note on this clonotype: Its antigen remains unidentified.

A J-beta primer mix and a sample-barcoded 5' primer were used in a second PCR of roughly 6 to 11 cycles. TCRdb reprocessed the 5' RACE reads with MiXCR, giving one entry per CDR3 protein. Among about 1,000,000 distinct CDR3 sequences listed, around 45% were seen once. The TCR comes from a woman aged 60-75 years in good health. V gene TRBV5-1 combines with J gene TRBJ1-1; 8 bases are a match to TRBD1. The sample consisted of blood. Here the CDR3 DNA reads TGCGCCAGCAGCTTTACAGGGGGGGAAACTGAAGCTTTCTTT. This sequence encodes CASSFTGGETEAFF.